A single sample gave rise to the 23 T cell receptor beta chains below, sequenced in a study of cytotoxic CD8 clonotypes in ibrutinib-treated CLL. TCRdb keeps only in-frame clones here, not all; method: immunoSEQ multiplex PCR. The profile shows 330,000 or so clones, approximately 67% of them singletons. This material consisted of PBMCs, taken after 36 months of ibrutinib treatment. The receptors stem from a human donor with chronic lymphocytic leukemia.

CDR3 region: CASSVVPGATGNTIYF. For the CDR3, the DNA is TGTGCCAGCAGCGTAGTGCCGGGGGCGACTGGAAACACCATATATTTT. The rearrangement uses TRBV9 and TRBJ1-3, with a possible D match to TRBD1 (6 bases). Trimming pared 0 bases from V and 2 bases from J, leaving 12 bases between. This CDR3 is 16 amino acids long. CDR1 is SGDLS, CDR2 YYNGEE, per germline. The full variable domain, in which reference TRBV9 and TRBJ1-3 provide the parts outside the CDR3, is DSGVTQTPKHLITATGQRVTLRCSPRSGDLSVYWYQQSLDQGLQFLIQYYNGEERAKGNILERFSAQQFPDLHSELNLSSLELGDSALYFCASSVVPGATGNTIYFGEGSWLTVV.

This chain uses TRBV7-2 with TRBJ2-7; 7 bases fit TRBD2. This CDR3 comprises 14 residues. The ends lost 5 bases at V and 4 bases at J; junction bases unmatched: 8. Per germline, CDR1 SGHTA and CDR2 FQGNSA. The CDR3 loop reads CASSHGGSRYEQYF. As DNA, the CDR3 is TGTGCCAGCAGCCACGGCGGGAGTCGGTACGAGCAGTACTTC.

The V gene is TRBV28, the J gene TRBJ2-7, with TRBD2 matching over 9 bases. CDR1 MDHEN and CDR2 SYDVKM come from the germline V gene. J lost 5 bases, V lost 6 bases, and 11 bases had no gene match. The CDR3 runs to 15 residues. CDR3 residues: CASRREAGGIHEQYF. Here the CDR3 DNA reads TGTGCCAGCAGACGAGAGGCGGGAGGGATACACGAGCAGTACTTC.

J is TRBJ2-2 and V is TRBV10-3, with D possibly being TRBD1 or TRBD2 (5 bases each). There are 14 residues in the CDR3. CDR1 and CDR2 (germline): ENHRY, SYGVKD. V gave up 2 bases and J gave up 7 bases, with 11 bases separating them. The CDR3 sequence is CAISELGTGGELFF. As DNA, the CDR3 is TGTGCCATCAGTGAGCTGGGGACGGGCGGGGAGCTGTTTTTT.

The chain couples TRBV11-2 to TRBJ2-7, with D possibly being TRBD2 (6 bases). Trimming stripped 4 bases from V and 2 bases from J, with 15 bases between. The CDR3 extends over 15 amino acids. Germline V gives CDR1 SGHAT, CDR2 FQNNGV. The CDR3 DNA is TGTGCCAGCAGCTCCATTAGCGGAACCACCTACGAGCAGTACTTC. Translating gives CASSSISGTTYEQYF.

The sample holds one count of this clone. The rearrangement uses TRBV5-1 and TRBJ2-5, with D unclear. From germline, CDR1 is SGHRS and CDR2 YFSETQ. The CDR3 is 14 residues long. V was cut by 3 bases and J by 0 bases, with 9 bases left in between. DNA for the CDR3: TGCGCCAGCAGCTACGGGTCCTACCAAGAGACCCAGTACTTC. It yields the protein CASSYGSYQETQYF.

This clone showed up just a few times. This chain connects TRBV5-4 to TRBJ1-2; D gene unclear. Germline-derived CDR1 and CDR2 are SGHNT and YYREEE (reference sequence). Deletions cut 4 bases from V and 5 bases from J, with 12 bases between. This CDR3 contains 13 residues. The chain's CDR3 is CASSRASGYGYTF. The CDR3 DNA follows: TGTGCCAGCAGCCGGGCCAGCGGTTATGGCTACACCTTC.

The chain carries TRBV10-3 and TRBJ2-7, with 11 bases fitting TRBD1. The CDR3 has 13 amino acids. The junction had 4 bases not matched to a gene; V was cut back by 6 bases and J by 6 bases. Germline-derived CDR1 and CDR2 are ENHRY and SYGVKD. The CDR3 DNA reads TGTGCCATCAGGGGGACAGGGGGGATCGAGCAGTACTTC. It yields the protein CAIRGTGGIEQYF.

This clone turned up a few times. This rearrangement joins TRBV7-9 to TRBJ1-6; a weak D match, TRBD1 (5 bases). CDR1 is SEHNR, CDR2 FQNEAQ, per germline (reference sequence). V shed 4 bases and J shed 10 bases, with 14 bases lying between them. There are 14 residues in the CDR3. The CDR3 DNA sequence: TGTGCCAGCAGCTCAGGGAACGGGGGGTCACCCCTCCACTTT. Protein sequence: CASSSGNGGSPLHF. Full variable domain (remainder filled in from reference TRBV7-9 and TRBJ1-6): DTGVSQNPRHKITKRGQNVTFRCDPISEHNRLYWYRQTLGQGPEFLTYFQNEAQLEKSRLLSDRFSAERPKGSFSTLEIQRTEQGDSAMYLCASSSGNGGSPLHFGNGTRLTVT.

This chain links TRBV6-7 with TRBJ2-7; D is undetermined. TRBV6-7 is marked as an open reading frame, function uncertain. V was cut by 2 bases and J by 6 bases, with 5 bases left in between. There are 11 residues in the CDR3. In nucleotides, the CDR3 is TGTGCCAGCAGTTACCTGCTCGAGCAGTACTTC. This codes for CASSYLLEQYF.

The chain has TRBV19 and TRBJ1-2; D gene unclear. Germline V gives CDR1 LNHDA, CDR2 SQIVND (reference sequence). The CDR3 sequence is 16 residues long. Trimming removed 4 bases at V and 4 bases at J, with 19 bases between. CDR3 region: CASSSYARANSYGYTF. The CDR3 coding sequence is TGTGCCAGTAGTAGCTATGCAAGGGCGAATTCCTATGGCTACACCTTC.

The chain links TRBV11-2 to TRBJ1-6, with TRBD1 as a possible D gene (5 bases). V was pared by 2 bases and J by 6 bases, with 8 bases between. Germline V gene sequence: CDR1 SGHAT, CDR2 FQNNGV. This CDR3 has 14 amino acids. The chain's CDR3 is CASSLIGANSPLHF. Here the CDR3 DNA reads TGTGCCAGCAGCTTAATAGGGGCTAATTCACCCCTCCACTTT.

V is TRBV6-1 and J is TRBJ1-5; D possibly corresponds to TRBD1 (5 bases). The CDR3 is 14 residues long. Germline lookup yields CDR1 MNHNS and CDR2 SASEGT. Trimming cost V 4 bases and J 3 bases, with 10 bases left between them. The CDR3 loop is CASSAGRTNQPQHF. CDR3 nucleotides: TGTGCCAGCAGTGCGGGACGGACCAATCAGCCCCAGCATTTT.

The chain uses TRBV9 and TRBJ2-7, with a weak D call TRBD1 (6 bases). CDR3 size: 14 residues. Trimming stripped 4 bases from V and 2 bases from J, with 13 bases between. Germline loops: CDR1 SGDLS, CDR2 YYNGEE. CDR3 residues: CASSRTAATYEQYF. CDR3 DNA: TGTGCCAGCAGCCGGACAGCTGCCACCTACGAGCAGTACTTC.

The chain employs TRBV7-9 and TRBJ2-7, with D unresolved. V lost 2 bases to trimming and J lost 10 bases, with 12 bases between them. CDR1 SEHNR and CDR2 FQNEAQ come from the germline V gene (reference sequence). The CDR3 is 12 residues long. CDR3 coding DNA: TGTGCCAGCAGCTTAAGTATCCTCGACCAGTACTTC. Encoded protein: CASSLSILDQYF. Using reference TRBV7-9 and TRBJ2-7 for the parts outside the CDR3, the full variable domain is DTGVSQNPRHKITKRGQNVTFRCDPISEHNRLYWYRQTLGQGPEFLTYFQNEAQLEKSRLLSDRFSAERPKGSFSTLEIQRTEQGDSAMYLCASSLSILDQYFGPGTRLTVT.

CDR3 sequence: CASSQAGGDTQYF. In nucleotides, the CDR3 is TGCGCCAGCAGCCAAGCTGGGGGGGATACGCAGTATTTT. V is TRBV4-1 and J is TRBJ2-3, with D perhaps TRBD2 (6 bases). The CDR3 has 13 amino acids. The germline gives CDR1 MGHRA, CDR2 YSYEKL. V was pared by 1 base and J by 6 bases, with 8 bases between.

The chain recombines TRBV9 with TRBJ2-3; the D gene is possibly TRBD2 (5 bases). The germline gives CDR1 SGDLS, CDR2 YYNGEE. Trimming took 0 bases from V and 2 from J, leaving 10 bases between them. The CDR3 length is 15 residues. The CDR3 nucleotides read TGTGCCAGCAGCGTAGGTCCGGGATTCACAGATACGCAGTATTTT. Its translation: CASSVGPGFTDTQYF.

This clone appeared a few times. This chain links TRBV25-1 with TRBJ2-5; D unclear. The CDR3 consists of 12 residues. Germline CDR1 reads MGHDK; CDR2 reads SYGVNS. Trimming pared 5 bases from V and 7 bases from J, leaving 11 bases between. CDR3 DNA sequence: TGTGCCAGCAGTTCATCCCTTTGGACCCAGTACTTC. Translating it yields CASSSSLWTQYF.

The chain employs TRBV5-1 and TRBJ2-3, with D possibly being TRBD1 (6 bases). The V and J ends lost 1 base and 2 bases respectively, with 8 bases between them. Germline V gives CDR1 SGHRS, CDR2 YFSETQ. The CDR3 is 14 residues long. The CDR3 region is CASSLRDITDTQYF. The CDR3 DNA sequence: TGCGCCAGCAGCTTGCGGGACATCACAGATACGCAGTATTTT. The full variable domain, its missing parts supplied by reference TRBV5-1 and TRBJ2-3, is KAGVTQTPRYLIKTRGQQVTLSCSPISGHRSVSWYQQTPGQGLQFLFEYFSETQRNKGNFPGRFSGRQFSNSRSEMNVSTLELGDSALYLCASSLRDITDTQYFGPGTRLTVL.

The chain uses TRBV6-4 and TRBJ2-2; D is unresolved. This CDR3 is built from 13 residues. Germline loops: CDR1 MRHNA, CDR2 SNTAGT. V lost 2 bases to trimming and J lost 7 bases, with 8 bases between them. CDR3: CASSDELGGELFF. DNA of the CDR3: TGTGCCAGCAGTGACGAGTTAGGCGGGGAGCTGTTTTTT.

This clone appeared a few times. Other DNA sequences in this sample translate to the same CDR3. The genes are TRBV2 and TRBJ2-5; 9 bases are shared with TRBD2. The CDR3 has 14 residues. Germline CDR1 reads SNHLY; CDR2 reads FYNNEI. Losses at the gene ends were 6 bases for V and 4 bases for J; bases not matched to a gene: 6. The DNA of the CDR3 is TGTGCCAGCAGGCTGGCGGGGGGGCCAGAGACCCAGTACTTC. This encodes CASRLAGGPETQYF.

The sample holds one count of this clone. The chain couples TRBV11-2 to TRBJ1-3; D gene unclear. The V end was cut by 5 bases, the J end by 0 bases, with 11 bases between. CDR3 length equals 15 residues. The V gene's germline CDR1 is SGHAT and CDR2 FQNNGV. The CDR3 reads CASSLMSLSGNTIYF. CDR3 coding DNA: TGTGCCAGCAGCCTCATGTCCCTCTCTGGAAACACCATATATTTT.

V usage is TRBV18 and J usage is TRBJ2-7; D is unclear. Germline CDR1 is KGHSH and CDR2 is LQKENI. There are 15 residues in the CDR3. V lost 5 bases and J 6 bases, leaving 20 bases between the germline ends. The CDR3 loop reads CASSSIPGYSGEQYF. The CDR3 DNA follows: TGTGCCAGCTCATCAATCCCCGGATACTCGGGCGAGCAGTACTTC.